This T cell receptor (beta chain) emerged from a study of identical twins. Overall study findings and caveats: The models gave estimates that fell short of the out-of-frame TCR alpha sharing seen in monozygotic twins.

V was trimmed by 1 base and J by 2 bases, leaving 8 bases between them. The germline V gene has CDR1 SGHTA and CDR2 FQGNSA. The CDR3 spans 14 residues. This clonotype was counted only a few times. Antigen unknown. From the 5' RACE reads, TCRdb called clonotypes with MiXCR, one entry per CDR3 protein. Of about 520,000 distinct CDR3 sequences listed, about 20% are singletons. This same sample was also part of a study on T cells expressing NK-cell markers.

Material for sequencing was CD4+ T cells sorted from blood. This rearrangement joins TRBV7-2 to TRBJ2-5; D is undetermined. The receptor comes from a woman aged 18-29 years in good health. The CDR3 DNA is TGTGCCAGCAGCTTAGTTGGCAGACAAGAGACCCAGTACTTC. Translating it yields CASSLVGRQETQYF.